This record concerns one T cell receptor (beta chain) sequence. Its target is not known. These data originate in a study of OX40 agonist ivuxolimab in advanced cancers. Across the whole study: Three partial responders included one hepatocellular carcinoma patient and two cutaneous melanoma patients. Study-wide findings and caveats: Patients with a partial response at 0.1-3.0 mg/kg had among the lowest clonal expansion. CD8+ T cells (on average) carried more expanded clones than CD4+ T cells. By week 6 at 0.1 to 3.0 mg/kg, blood CD4+ and CD8+ T cells had expanded clonally.

Using immunoSEQ multiplex PCR, the repertoire was profiled, and TCRdb retains in-frame clones only, with some absent. The data hold fewer than 80,000 clones, with 88% observed a single time. Germline assignment: CDR1 MNHNS and CDR2 SASEGT. This CDR3 is 16 amino acids long. V was shortened by 4 bases and J by 3 bases, with 16 bases between the two germline ends. The chain recombines TRBV6-1 with TRBJ1-5, with D possibly TRBD1 on 5 matching bases. The sample here was CD4+ or CD8+ T cells sorted from blood, taken in a trial of the OX40 agonist ivuxolimab. The receptor was derived from an adult with an advanced solid tumor such as melanoma, head and neck, liver or kidney cancer. CDR3 in amino acids: CASSAGTLIDNQPQHF. CDR3 nucleotides: TGTGCCAGCAGTGCCGGGACGCTTATTGACAATCAGCCCCAGCATTTT.